This is a list of T cell receptor beta chains from one sample in a study of OX40 agonist ivuxolimab in advanced cancers. Using immunoSEQ multiplex PCR, the repertoire was profiled, and TCRdb retains in-frame clones only, with some absent. Of around 79,000 clones listed, over 75% are singletons. Sequencing was performed on CD4+ or CD8+ T cells sorted from blood, taken in a trial of the OX40 agonist ivuxolimab. The receptors were gathered from an adult with an advanced solid tumor such as melanoma, head and neck, liver or kidney cancer. CDR3s include the opening cysteine and the closing phenylalanine or tryptophan. A D gene is named only where the DNA matches it firmly. Clone size is not always given. Where it is, it says once, few, many or a class for expanded clones.

clone_size	d_call	v_call	j_call	cdr3_aa	cdr3_nt
once	NA	TRBV28	TRBJ2-4	CASSFSGFSAKNIQYF	TGTGCCAGCAGTTTCTCGGGGTTCTCCGCCAAAAACATTCAGTACTTC
NA	NA	TRBV6-1	TRBJ2-1	CASSEAPRWEQFF	TGTGCCAGCAGTGAAGCCCCTAGGTGGGAGCAGTTCTTC
NA	NA	TRBV11-2	TRBJ1-4	CASSLTRTPGIREKLFF	TGTGCCAGCAGCTTAACCCGTACCCCAGGGATTCGAGAAAAACTGTTTTTT
NA	NA	TRBV19	TRBJ2-1	CASKSQESYNEQFF	TGTGCCAGTAAATCACAGGAGTCCTACAATGAGCAGTTCTTC
NA	NA	TRBV5-1	TRBJ1-2	CASSLDAGLLTDGYTF	TGCGCCAGCAGCTTGGACGCGGGCCTCCTAACTGATGGCTACACCTTC
NA	NA	TRBV6-6	TRBJ2-2	CASKRGNTGELFF	TGTGCCAGCAAACGGGGTAACACCGGGGAGCTGTTTTTT
NA	TRBD1	TRBV27	TRBJ2-7	CARKTGGFYEQYF	TGTGCCAGAAAAACAGGGGGCTTTTACGAGCAGTACTTC
NA	TRBD2	TRBV11-2	TRBJ2-1	CASSTGLAEYNEQFF	TGTGCCAGCAGCACCGGACTAGCGGAGTACAATGAGCAGTTCTTC
NA	TRBD1	TRBV18	TRBJ2-3	CASSPWDRLGTQYF	TGTGCCAGCTCACCTTGGGACAGGCTAGGTACGCAGTATTTT
NA	NA	TRBV13	TRBJ2-1	CASSLDRSYNEQFF	TGTGCCAGCAGCTTAGATCGGTCCTACAATGAGCAGTTCTTC
once	TRBD1	TRBV11-3	TRBJ1-4	CASSPQDRDGEKLFF	TGTGCCAGCAGCCCGCAAGACAGGGATGGCGAAAAACTGTTTTTT
NA	TRBD1	TRBV28	TRBJ2-3	CASSSPGTGTDTQYF	TGTGCCAGCAGTTCTCCCGGGACAGGCACAGATACGCAGTATTTT
NA	NA	TRBV5-1	TRBJ2-7	CASGRTGASYEQYF	TGCGCCAGCGGTCGGACTGGGGCCTCCTACGAGCAGTACTTC
NA	TRBD2	TRBV7-9	TRBJ2-7	CASGGLAGDLEQYF	TGTGCCAGCGGTGGACTAGCGGGAGACCTTGAGCAGTACTTC
NA	TRBD2	TRBV5-1	TRBJ2-7	CASSWEGVAGGEAYEQYF	TGCGCCAGCAGCTGGGAGGGGGTAGCGGGAGGAGAAGCCTACGAGCAGTACTTC
NA	TRBD2	TRBV6-5	TRBJ2-7	CASSYSGTSLHEQYF	TGTGCCAGCAGTTACAGCGGGACTAGTCTCCACGAGCAGTACTTC
NA	NA	TRBV11-2	TRBJ2-7	CASSLKYQISAGLYEQYF	TGTGCCAGCAGCTTAAAGTATCAGATTAGCGCAGGACTCTACGAGCAGTACTTC
NA	TRBD2	TRBV6-1	TRBJ2-3	CASSAGGRVTDTQYF	TGTGCCAGCAGTGCTGGCGGGAGGGTCACAGATACGCAGTATTTT
NA	TRBD1	TRBV5-1	TRBJ2-1	CASSLARTGGNEQFF	TGCGCCAGCAGCTTGGCTAGGACAGGGGGCAATGAGCAGTTCTTC
NA	NA	TRBV7-8	TRBJ1-1	CASSQTNWGTEAFF	TGTGCCAGCAGCCAGACAAATTGGGGCACTGAAGCTTTCTTT
NA	TRBD1	TRBV6-1	TRBJ2-7	CAGARQGNVYEQYF	TGTGCCGGGGCCAGACAGGGTAATGTCTACGAGCAGTACTTC
NA	NA	TRBV5-4	TRBJ2-3	CASSLGAAGADTQYF	TGTGCCAGCAGCTTGGGGGCGGCCGGGGCAGATACGCAGTATTTT
NA	NA	TRBV9	TRBJ2-7	CASSAGSSSYEQYF	TGTGCCAGCAGCGCGGGGTCTAGCTCCTACGAGCAGTACTTC
NA	TRBD1	TRBV7-9	TRBJ2-2	CASSPRQGSPHTGELFF	TGTGCCAGCAGCCCGAGACAGGGAAGTCCGCACACCGGGGAGCTGTTTTTT
NA	NA	TRBV7-3	TRBJ2-5	CASSILASPSETQYF	TGTGCCAGCAGCATTCTAGCTAGCCCGTCCGAGACCCAGTACTTC
few	TRBD2	TRBV6-1	TRBJ2-1	CASKSGGGSYNEQFF	TGTGCCAGCAAGAGCGGGGGTGGGTCCTACAATGAGCAGTTCTTC
once	TRBD2	TRBV5-4	TRBJ2-3	CASSQTSGTTDTQYF	TGTGCCAGCAGCCAGACTAGCGGGACTACAGATACGCAGTATTTT
NA	NA	TRBV28	TRBJ2-7	CAIQSSAGPGHYEQYF	TGTGCCATACAATCATCGGCGGGCCCCGGCCACTACGAGCAGTACTTC
NA	TRBD1	TRBV10-2	TRBJ1-1	CASRETGPTEAFF	TGCGCCAGCAGGGAGACAGGGCCCACTGAAGCTTTCTTT
NA	NA	TRBV18	TRBJ1-4	CASSPGATNEKLFF	TGTGCCAGCTCACCCGGGGCAACTAATGAAAAACTGTTTTTT
once	NA	TRBV2	TRBJ1-2	CASRPPAAGLSYGYTF	TGTGCCAGCCGACCCCCGGCGGCGGGGCTCAGCTATGGCTACACCTTC
NA	NA	TRBV7-2	TRBJ2-1	CASSLVFYNEQFF	TGTGCCAGCAGCTTAGTGTTCTACAATGAGCAGTTCTTC
NA	NA	TRBV5-1	TRBJ1-4	CASSLEPPATNEKLFF	TGCGCCAGCAGCTTGGAACCCCCTGCAACTAATGAAAAACTGTTTTTT
NA	NA	TRBV5-6	TRBJ1-1	CASHRQKNTEAFF	TGTGCCAGCCATCGACAGAAGAACACTGAAGCTTTCTTT
NA	NA	TRBV2	TRBJ1-4	CASGGQVNEKLFF	TGTGCCAGCGGGGGGCAGGTTAATGAAAAACTGTTTTTT
NA	TRBD2	TRBV7-3	TRBJ2-2	CASSRAVISSGRARTGELFF	TGTGCCAGCAGCCGGGCCGTTATAAGTAGCGGGAGGGCCAGGACCGGGGAGCTGTTTTTT
NA	TRBD2	TRBV5-6	TRBJ2-3	CASSSTLAGGTDTQYF	TGTGCCAGCAGTTCAACACTAGCGGGAGGGACAGATACGCAGTATTTT
NA	NA	TRBV27	TRBJ2-2	CASSLAWTGELFF	TGTGCCAGCAGCCTCGCCTGGACCGGGGAGCTGTTTTTT
NA	TRBD2	TRBV11-3	TRBJ2-1	CASSLARTSGDSSYNEQFF	TGTGCCAGCAGCTTAGCTCGGACTAGCGGGGACTCCTCCTACAATGAGCAGTTCTTC
NA	NA	TRBV27	TRBJ1-4	CASSFRDNQKLFF	TGTGCCAGCAGTTTCCGGGACAACCAAAAACTGTTTTTT
NA	TRBD2	TRBV2	TRBJ2-1	CASSETSGNNEQFF	TGTGCCAGCAGTGAGACTAGCGGGAACAATGAGCAGTTCTTC
medium-sized	NA	TRBV19	TRBJ1-5	CASSISGAQPQHF	TGTGCCAGTAGTATCTCGGGGGCTCAGCCCCAGCATTTT
NA	TRBD1	TRBV6-4	TRBJ2-3	CASSGTHRGLGVDTQYF	TGTGCCAGCAGTGGGACTCACAGGGGGCTGGGAGTAGATACGCAGTATTTT
NA	TRBD2	TRBV7-2	TRBJ2-5	CASSIPSGRRETQYF	TGTGCCAGCAGCATACCTAGCGGGAGACGGGAGACCCAGTACTTC
NA	TRBD2	TRBV2	TRBJ2-1	CASRGLAGVNEQFF	TGTGCCAGCAGGGGACTAGCGGGAGTCAATGAGCAGTTCTTC
NA	TRBD1	TRBV27	TRBJ2-1	CASSRDRVSFNEQFF	TGTGCCAGCAGCCGGGACAGGGTCAGTTTTAATGAGCAGTTCTTC
NA	NA	TRBV20-1	TRBJ2-1	CSAPAGFF	TGCAGTGCCCCTGCAGGCTTCTTC
NA	TRBD2	TRBV5-1	TRBJ2-3	CASSPGAGLRTDTQYF	TGCGCCAGCAGCCCAGGAGCGGGACTACGCACAGATACGCAGTATTTT
NA	NA	TRBV6-1	TRBJ1-1	CASSIQEATEAFF	TGTGCCAGCAGTATCCAGGAGGCCACTGAAGCTTTCTTT
NA	TRBD2	TRBV30	TRBJ2-7	CAWSVRTSRYEQYF	TGTGCCTGGAGTGTTAGGACTAGCAGGTACGAGCAGTACTTC
NA	NA	TRBV30	TRBJ1-3	CACFPGTERGNTIYF	TGTGCCTGCTTCCCCGGGACCGAACGTGGAAACACCATATATTTT
NA	TRBD2	TRBV2	TRBJ2-5	CASSPTSGRAWETQYF	TGTGCCAGCAGCCCCACTAGCGGGAGGGCCTGGGAGACCCAGTACTTC
NA	NA	TRBV30	TRBJ1-2	CAARGYFGYTF	TGTGCCGCCAGAGGGTATTTTGGCTACACCTTC
few	TRBD1	TRBV19	TRBJ2-2	CASSVDRDTGELFF	TGTGCCAGTAGTGTAGACAGGGACACCGGGGAGCTGTTTTTT
NA	TRBD2	TRBV5-1	TRBJ2-7	CASSLVTGTSGSYEQYF	TGCGCCAGCAGCCTGGTAACCGGGACTAGCGGCTCCTACGAGCAGTACTTC